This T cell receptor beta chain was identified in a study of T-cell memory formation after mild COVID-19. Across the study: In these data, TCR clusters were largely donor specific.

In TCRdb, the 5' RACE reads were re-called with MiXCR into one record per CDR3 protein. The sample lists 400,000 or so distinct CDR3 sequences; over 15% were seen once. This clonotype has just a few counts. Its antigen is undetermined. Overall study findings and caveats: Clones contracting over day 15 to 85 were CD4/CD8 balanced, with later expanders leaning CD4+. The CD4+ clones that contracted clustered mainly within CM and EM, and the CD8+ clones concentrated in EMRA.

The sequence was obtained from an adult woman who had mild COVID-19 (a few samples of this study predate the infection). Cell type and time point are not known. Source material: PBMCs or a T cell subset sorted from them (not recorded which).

The CDR3 nucleotides are TGTGCCAGTAGTTATGGGACAGGGGGATCGGAGCAGTACTTC. Residues: CASSYGTGGSEQYF. The chain recombines TRBV19 with TRBJ2-7; 11 nucleotides agree with TRBD1. CDR1 LNHDA and CDR2 SQIVND come from the germline V gene (reference sequence). This CDR3 has 14 residues. The ends lost 5 bases at V and 7 bases at J; junction bases unmatched: 7.